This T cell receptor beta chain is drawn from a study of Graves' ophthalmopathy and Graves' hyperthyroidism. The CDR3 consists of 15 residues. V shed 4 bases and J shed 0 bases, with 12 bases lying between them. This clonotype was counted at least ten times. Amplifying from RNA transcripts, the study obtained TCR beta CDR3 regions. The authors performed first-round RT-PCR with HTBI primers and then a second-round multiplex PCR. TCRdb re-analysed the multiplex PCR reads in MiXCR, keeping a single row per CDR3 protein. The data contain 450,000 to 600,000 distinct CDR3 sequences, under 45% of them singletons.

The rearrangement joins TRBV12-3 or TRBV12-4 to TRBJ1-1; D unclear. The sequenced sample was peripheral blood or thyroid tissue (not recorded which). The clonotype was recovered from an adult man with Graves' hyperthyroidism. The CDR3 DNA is TGTGCCAGCAGTTGGTCACGGAGAATGAACACTGAAGCTTTCTTT. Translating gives CASSWSRRMNTEAFF.